Each of the 22 T cell receptor beta chains below was sequenced from the same sample in a study of OX40 agonist ivuxolimab in advanced cancers. Libraries were prepared by immunoSEQ multiplex PCR; TCRdb keeps only in-frame clonotypes and omits some of them. The top ten hold nearly 7% of the sample, which has 35,000 to 55,000 clones, around 80% seen once. Sequencing was performed on CD4+ or CD8+ T cells sorted from blood, taken in a trial of the OX40 agonist ivuxolimab. These receptors originate from an adult with an advanced solid tumor such as melanoma, head and neck, liver or kidney cancer.

This clone is deemed medium-sized. The chain couples TRBV11-3 to TRBJ1-1; 8 bases agree with TRBD1. The CDR3 loop spans 17 amino acids. The germline CDR1 and CDR2 sequences are SGHNT and YENEEA. J lost 5 bases, V lost 4 bases, and 15 bases had no gene match. CDR3: CASSSQFGSGGGTEAFF. DNA for the CDR3: TGTGCCAGCAGCTCTCAGTTTGGGTCAGGGGGCGGAACTGAAGCTTTCTTT. The whole variable domain, filled in from reference TRBV11-3 and TRBJ1-1, reads EAGVVQSPRYKIIEKKQPVAFWCNPISGHNTLYWYLQNLGQGPELLIRYENEEAVDDSQLPKDRFSAERLKGVDSTLKIQPAELGDSAVYLCASSSQFGSGGGTEAFFGQGTRLTVV.

This chain connects TRBV7-8 to TRBJ2-5; 12 bases are a match to TRBD2. This CDR3 region has 16 residues. V trimming: 5 bases; J trimming: 2 bases; junction bases outside the gene matches: 6. Germline CDR1 reads SGHVS; CDR2 reads FQNEAQ. Here the CDR3 DNA reads TGTGCCAGCAGCATCCAAGGACTAGCGGGGCAAGAGACCCAGTACTTC. Amino acid sequence: CASSIQGLAGQETQYF.

The chain employs TRBV30 and TRBJ2-7, with unresolved D. V was trimmed by 0 bases and J by 9 bases, leaving 15 bases between them. The V gene's germline CDR1 is GTSNPN and CDR2 SVGIG (reference sequence). The CDR3 consists of 13 residues. The CDR3 protein is CAWSVLRAHGQYF. CDR3 sequence (DNA): TGTGCCTGGAGTGTACTAAGGGCCCACGGGCAGTACTTC. Based on the CDR3 plus reference TRBV30 and TRBJ2-7, the full variable domain is SQTIHQWPATLVQPVGSPLSLECTVEGTSNPNLYWYRQAAGRGLQLLFYSVGIGQISSEVPQNLSASRPQDRQFILSSKKLLLSDSGFYLCAWSVLRAHGQYFGPGTRLTVT.

The rearrangement links TRBV7-6 to TRBJ2-5, with D tentatively TRBD2 (6 bases). CDR3 length: 13 residues. V lost 5 bases to trimming and J lost 5 bases, with 12 bases between them. Germline CDR1 SGHVS, CDR2 FNYEAQ. The CDR3 region is CASSPAGWETQYF. In DNA form, the CDR3 reads TGTGCCAGCAGCCCCGCGGGGTGGGAGACCCAGTACTTC.

The chain uses TRBV12-5 and TRBJ2-5, with D perhaps matching TRBD1 or TRBD2 (5 bases each). This CDR3 region has 16 residues. Between the trimmed V and J ends, which lost 0 bases and 1 base, there was a span of 12 bases. The germline CDR1 and CDR2 sequences are LGHNT and FRNRAP. CDR3: CASGLVRGTAQETQYF. In DNA, the CDR3 is TGTGCTAGTGGTTTGGTTCGTGGGACCGCCCAAGAGACCCAGTACTTC.

This clone was counted once. The V and J genes are TRBV5-6 and TRBJ1-4; D not certain. The CDR3 is 15 amino acids. Germline V lookup: CDR1 SGHDT, CDR2 YYEEEE. Trimming left V 1 base short and J 0 bases short, with 7 bases between. The CDR3 loop is CASSLWRTTNEKLFF. The CDR3 DNA follows: TGTGCCAGCAGCTTGTGGCGGACAACTAATGAAAAACTGTTTTTT.

This sequence joins TRBV14 and TRBJ2-7, with 7 bases matching TRBD2. CDR1 and CDR2 from the germline V gene are SGHDN and FVKESK. This CDR3 is built from 15 residues. Germline trimming cut 4 bases from V and 2 bases from J; bases unmatched to any gene: 8. CDR3 nucleotides: TGTGCCAGCAGCCCCCCGGCTAGCGGTACCTACGAGCAGTACTTC. It codes for CASSPPASGTYEQYF.

This clone was picked up a small number of times. The chain links TRBV4-3 to TRBJ1-2, with D maybe TRBD1 (6 bases). The CDR3 has 15 residues. Germline V lookup: CDR1 LGHNA, CDR2 YSLEER. Trimming pared 4 bases from V and 2 bases from J, leaving 14 bases between. This chain's CDR3 is CASSPPHTGNYGYTF. The CDR3 DNA reads as TGCGCCAGCAGCCCACCCCACACAGGGAACTATGGCTACACCTTC.

V gene TRBV2 combines with J gene TRBJ1-5; D is unclear. Trimming took 6 bases from V and 4 from J, leaving 10 bases between them. In germline, CDR1 is SNHLY, CDR2 FYNNEI. This CDR3 comprises 13 residues. Written as DNA, the CDR3 is TGTGCCAGCAGCCCCATTACAAATCAGCCCCAGCATTTT. Protein sequence: CASSPITNQPQHF.

This clone was seen just once. The chain recombines TRBV5-1 with TRBJ2-7, with 10 bases fitting TRBD1. The CDR3 is 13 amino acids. Germline CDR1 is SGHRS and CDR2 is YFSETQ. V shed 4 bases and J 5 bases; nucleotides not matched to a gene: 3. CDR3 DNA sequence: TGCGCCAGCAGCCGACAGGGGGCCGACGAGCAGTACTTC. Translation: CASSRQGADEQYF.

This clone was picked up one time. V gene TRBV9 combines with J gene TRBJ2-5, with 7 positions matching TRBD2. The length of the CDR3 is 15 residues. V lost 0 bases, J lost 11 bases, and 13 bases stayed unmatched. The germline V gene encodes CDR1 SGDLS and CDR2 YYNGEE. CDR3 region: CASSVEGREYGEQYF. The CDR3 DNA reads TGTGCCAGCAGCGTAGAGGGGAGGGAGTACGGGGAGCAGTACTTC.

This chain connects TRBV7-8 to TRBJ1-1; D gene unclear. Germline CDR1 SGHVS, CDR2 FQNEAQ. V was pared by 11 bases and J by 1 base, with 20 bases between. The CDR3 totals 15 residues. This CDR3 is CASKRPVFSNTEAFF. CDR3 in DNA: TGTGCCTCAAAAAGGCCGGTATTTTCGAACACTGAAGCTTTCTTT.

Only a few counts were recorded for this clone. V usage is TRBV5-8 and J usage is TRBJ1-1; D is unresolved. Germline V gene lookup returns CDR1 SGHTS and CDR2 YDEGEE. Trimming stripped 2 bases from V and 4 bases from J, with 6 bases between. The CDR3 contains 12 residues. This CDR3 is CASSLVATEAFF. The CDR3 DNA sequence: TGTGCCAGCAGCTTAGTTGCCACTGAAGCTTTCTTT. The full variable domain, completed using reference TRBV5-8 and TRBJ1-1, is EAGVTQSPTHLIKTRGQQATLRCSPISGHTSVYWYQQALGLGLQFLLWYDEGEERNRGNFPPRFSGRQFPNYSSELNVNALELEDSALYLCASSLVATEAFFGQGTRLTVV.

The rearrangement uses TRBV7-9 and TRBJ2-2; D is uncertain. Trimming removed 1 base from V and 1 base from J, with 16 bases in between. The CDR3 has 18 residues. Germline CDR1 SEHNR, CDR2 FQNEAQ (reference sequence). This CDR3 reads CASSLGVLVSRNTGELFF. The CDR3 nucleotides are TGTGCCAGCAGCTTAGGTGTGTTGGTCAGCCGGAACACCGGGGAGCTGTTTTTT.

The CDR3: CASSLGVYYGYTF. CDR3 in DNA: TGTGCCAGCAGCTTAGGGGTGTACTATGGCTACACCTTC. J is TRBJ1-2 and V is TRBV7-8; no clear D gene. From germline, CDR1 is SGHVS and CDR2 FQNEAQ. This CDR3 spans 13 amino acids. Trimming removed 1 base from V and 3 bases from J, with 6 bases in between.

The table lists this clone with a count of one. In nucleotides, the CDR3 is TGTGCCAGCAGTGAAAGAACCGGGACAGGGAGTTCACCCCTCCACTTT. Translation gives CASSERTGTGSSPLHF. The chain is built from TRBV6-1 and TRBJ1-6; 9 nucleotides align to TRBD1. This CDR3 is 16 amino acids long. Trimming cost V 2 bases and J 9 bases; bases outside gene matches: 8. Germline CDR1 is MNHNS and CDR2 is SASEGT.

This chain joins TRBV7-6 and TRBJ2-1; 10 bases match TRBD2. CDR1 and CDR2 from the germline V gene are SGHVS and FNYEAQ. V lost 5 bases, J lost 9 bases, and 10 bases stayed unmatched. CDR3 length equals 15 residues. The CDR3 here is CASSPRTSGTGEQFF. The CDR3 DNA reads TGTGCCAGCAGCCCAAGGACTAGCGGAACGGGTGAGCAGTTCTTC.

The V gene is TRBV6-5, the J gene TRBJ2-5; 10 bases are a match to TRBD1. CDR3 length equals 16 residues. V gave up 3 bases and J gave up 5 bases; unmatched junction bases: 9. The germline CDR1 and CDR2 sequences are MNHEY and SVGAGI. CDR3 amino acids: CASSYLRTGGGETQYF. The CDR3 DNA reads TGTGCCAGCAGTTATCTGAGGACAGGGGGAGGGGAGACCCAGTACTTC.

There are a few counts of this clone. The rearrangement links TRBV4-2 to TRBJ1-2, with TRBD1 matching over 9 bases. Germline CDR1 reads LGHNA; CDR2 reads YNFKEQ. The CDR3 covers 13 residues. Trimming at V came to 3 bases and at J to 8 bases, leaving 4 bases not matched to a gene. The CDR3 spells CASSQADRGGYTF. The DNA of the CDR3 is TGTGCCAGCAGCCAGGCCGACAGGGGGGGCTACACCTTC.

The gene calls are TRBV19 and TRBJ1-2; D not resolved. CDR3 length: 13 residues. The germline CDR1 and CDR2 sequences are LNHDA and SQIVND (reference sequence). Trimming cost V 3 bases and J 4 bases, with 9 bases left between them. CDR3 protein: CASSMGSFYGYTF. The CDR3 coding sequence is TGTGCCAGTAGTATGGGGTCCTTCTATGGCTACACCTTC.

This chain connects TRBV2 to TRBJ1-5; D unclear. V lost 2 bases to trimming and J lost 0 bases, with 14 bases between them. Looked up from germline, CDR1 is SNHLY and CDR2 is FYNNEI. The CDR3 extends over 17 amino acids. DNA for the CDR3: TGTGCCAGCAGTGAACTCTCGGCGACTGATAGCAATCAGCCCCAGCATTTT. This codes for CASSELSATDSNQPQHF.

The chain uses TRBV6-5 and TRBJ2-1; no definite D call. Trimming took 0 bases from V and 1 from J, leaving 7 bases between them. CDR3 length: 15 amino acids. Germline-derived CDR1 and CDR2 are MNHEY and SVGAGI. The CDR3 loop is CASSYSVKSYNEQFF. CDR3 sequence (DNA): TGTGCCAGCAGTTACTCCGTAAAATCCTACAATGAGCAGTTCTTC.